This T cell receptor beta chain was recorded in a study of glioma-infiltrating T cells after dendritic cell vaccination. CDR3 length: 17 amino acids. V was shortened by 0 bases and J by 3 bases, with 18 bases between the two germline ends. CDR1 is MGHRA and CDR2 is YSYEKL in the germline V gene. Primers: 60 V beta forward and 13 J beta reverse. TCRdb keeps only in-frame clones here, not all; method: immunoSEQ multiplex PCR. The sample holds 65,000 to 90,000 clones, roughly four fifths seen once. With respect to this clone: The antigen is undetermined.

The study, taken as a whole, reports: Higher TCR clonality did not directly relate to longer survival.

V is TRBV4-1 and J is TRBJ2-7; tentative D call: TRBD2 (7 bases). The origin of this receptor is a human donor with glioblastoma. The specimen comprised blood, sampled before dendritic cell vaccination. CDR3 DNA: TGCGCCAGCAGCCAAGAAGGGGGGACTACCATCAGCTACGAGCAGTACTTC. This codes for CASSQEGGTTISYEQYF.